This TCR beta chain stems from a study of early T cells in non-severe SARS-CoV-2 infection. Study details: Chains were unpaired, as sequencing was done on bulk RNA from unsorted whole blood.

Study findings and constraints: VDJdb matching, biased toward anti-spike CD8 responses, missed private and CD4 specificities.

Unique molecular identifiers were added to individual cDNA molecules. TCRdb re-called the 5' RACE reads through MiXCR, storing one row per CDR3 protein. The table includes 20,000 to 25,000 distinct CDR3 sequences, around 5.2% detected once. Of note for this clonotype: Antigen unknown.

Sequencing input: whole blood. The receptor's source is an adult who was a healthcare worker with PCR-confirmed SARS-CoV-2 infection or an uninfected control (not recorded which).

The CDR3 protein is CASPRVVAKNIQYF. The CDR3, as DNA: TGTGCCAGCCCCAGGGTTGTAGCCAAAAACATTCAGTACTTC. V is TRBV6-1 and J is TRBJ2-4, with a weak D call TRBD1 (5 bases). Germline V gene lookup returns CDR1 MNHNS and CDR2 SASEGT. The CDR3 covers 14 residues. V was pared by 8 bases and J by 0 bases, with 11 bases between.